This T cell receptor beta chain was observed in a study of blood T cell repertoires in COVID-19. Those enrolled in Seattle joined during active infection and were followed longitudinally afterward. Authors' methods: Estimation of nucleated cell counts relied on the amplification of reference gene primers. Sequenced by immunoSEQ multiplex PCR; TCRdb stores in-frame clones only, minus some. The DNA gave D and trimming, while V, J and clone size come from that table. In the table there are 250,000 or so clones, roughly 89% of which are singletons. The CDR3 loop spans 14 amino acids. Germline V CDR1 and CDR2: SGHDT, YYEEEE. Trimming cost V 4 bases and J 2 bases, with 9 bases left between them.

The sample was peripheral blood. The chain joins TRBV5-6 to TRBJ2-2; perhaps TRBD2 as D (5 bases). The sequence was obtained from a woman aged 55-75 years with COVID-19, enrolled during active disease. In nucleotides, the CDR3 is TGTGCCAGCAGCCCACCTAGCAACACCGGGGAGCTGTTTTTT. Its protein product is CASSPPSNTGELFF.